This T cell receptor beta chain was obtained from a study of regulatory T cells in long-lasting Graves disease. General study results and limits: Persistent disease preferred TRBV28, TRBJ1-2 and TRBJ2-5.

This clonotype was recorded a few times. As yet, its antigen is unknown. This CDR3 region has 15 residues. V dropped 1 base and J dropped 2; count of bases not matched to a gene: 6. Germline V CDR1 and CDR2: DFQATT, SNEGSKA (reference sequence). CDR3-region Arm-PCR and iRepertoire HTBI primers produced the TCR beta libraries. From the multiplex PCR reads, TCRdb called clonotypes with MiXCR, one entry per CDR3 protein. The data show about 430,000 distinct CDR3 sequences, about 15% seen once. Indicated time point: newly diagnosed GD, antithyroid drugs for less than 3 months. With RNA extracted from PBMCs as input, the TCR library was made. The data also belong to a second study, concerning T cells in Graves' hyperthyroidism and ophthalmopathy. As reported in that work: HTBI primers were used for first-round RT-PCR of the TCR CDR3.

The source is a woman in her thirties or forties with Graves disease. The sample consisted of peripheral blood mononuclear cells (PBMCs), taken at new diagnosis, from a patient treated with antithyroid drugs. The chain combines TRBV20-1 with TRBJ2-3, with TRBD2 matching over 7 bases. The CDR3 here is CSARVAGDHTDTQYF. Here the CDR3 DNA reads TGCAGTGCTAGAGTTGCGGGAGATCACACAGATACGCAGTATTTT.